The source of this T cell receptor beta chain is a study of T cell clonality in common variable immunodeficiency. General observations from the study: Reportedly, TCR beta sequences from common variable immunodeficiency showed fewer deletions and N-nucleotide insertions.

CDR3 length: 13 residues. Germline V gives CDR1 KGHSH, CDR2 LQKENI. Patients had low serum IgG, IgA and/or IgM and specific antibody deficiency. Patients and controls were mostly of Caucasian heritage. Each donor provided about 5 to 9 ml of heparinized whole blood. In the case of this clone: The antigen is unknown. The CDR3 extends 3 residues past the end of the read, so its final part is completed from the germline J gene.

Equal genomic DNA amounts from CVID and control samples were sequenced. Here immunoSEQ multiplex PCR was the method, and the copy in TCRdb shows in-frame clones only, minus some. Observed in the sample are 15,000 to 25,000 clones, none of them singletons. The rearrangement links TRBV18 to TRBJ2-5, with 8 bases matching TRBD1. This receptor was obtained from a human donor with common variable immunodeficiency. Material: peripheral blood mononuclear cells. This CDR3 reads CASSTLTGDTQYF. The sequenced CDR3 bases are TGTGCCAGCTCAACGTTGACAGGGGACACC.